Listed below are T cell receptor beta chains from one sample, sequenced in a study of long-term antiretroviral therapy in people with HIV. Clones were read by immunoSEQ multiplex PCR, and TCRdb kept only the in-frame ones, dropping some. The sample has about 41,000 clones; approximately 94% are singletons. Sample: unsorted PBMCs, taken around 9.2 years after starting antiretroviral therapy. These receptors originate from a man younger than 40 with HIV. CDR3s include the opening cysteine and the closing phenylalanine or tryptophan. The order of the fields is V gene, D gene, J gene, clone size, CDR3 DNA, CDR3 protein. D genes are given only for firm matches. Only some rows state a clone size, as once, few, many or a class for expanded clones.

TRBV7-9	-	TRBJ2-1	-	TGTGCCAGCAGCCAAGGGGGGACCTCTCAGTTCTTC	CASSQGGTSQFF
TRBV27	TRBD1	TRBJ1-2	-	TGTGCCAGCAGTCCCCAGGGACAGGGGGCTCTTGGCTACACCTTC	CASSPQGQGALGYTF
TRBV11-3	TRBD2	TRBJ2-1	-	TGTGCCAGCAGCTTAGGAGGGCTAGCGGGGGGGCTCGATGAGCAGTTCTTC	CASSLGGLAGGLDEQFF
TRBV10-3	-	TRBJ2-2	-	TGTGCCATCAGTGAGACACCGACCGGGGAGCTGTTTTTT	CAISETPTGELFF
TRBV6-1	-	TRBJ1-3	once	TGTGCCAGCAGTGTATCGGACACTAGAAACACCATATATTTT	CASSVSDTRNTIYF
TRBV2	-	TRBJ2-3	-	TGTGCCAGCAGGCTAATGGGGATGAGCACAGATACGCAGTATTTT	CASRLMGMSTDTQYF
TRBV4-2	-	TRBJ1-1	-	TGTGCCAGCAGCCAAGGAATGAACACTGAAGCTTTCTTT	CASSQGMNTEAFF
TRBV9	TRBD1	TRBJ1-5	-	TGTGCCAGCAGCCCAGGGGGGAGAGGCAATCAGCCCCAGCATTTT	CASSPGGRGNQPQHF
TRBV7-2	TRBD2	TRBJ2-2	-	TGTGCCAGCAGCTTAGTAAGCGGGGGCGGGGAGCTGTTTTTT	CASSLVSGGGELFF
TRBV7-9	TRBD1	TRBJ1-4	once	TGTGCCAGCAGCTCTACGAACGCAGGACAGGCTAATGAAAAACTGTTTTTT	CASSSTNAGQANEKLFF
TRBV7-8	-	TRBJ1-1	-	TGTGCCAGCAGCTTACCAGTGAACACTGAAGCTTTCTTT	CASSLPVNTEAFF
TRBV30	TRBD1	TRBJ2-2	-	TGTGCCTGCTACCCCGGGACAGGGTCCACCGGGGAGCTGTTTTTT	CACYPGTGSTGELFF
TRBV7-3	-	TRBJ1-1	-	TGTGCCAGCAGCTTAAGTGCGAACACTGAAGCTTTCTTT	CASSLSANTEAFF
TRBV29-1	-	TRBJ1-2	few	TGCAGCGGTGGGACCGATTATGGCTACACCTTC	CSGGTDYGYTF
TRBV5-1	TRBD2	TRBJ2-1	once	TGCGCCAGCAGCGGATCGGGGGGGCCATCGGTTGAGCAGTTCTTC	CASSGSGGPSVEQFF
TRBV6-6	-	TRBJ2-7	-	TGTGCCAGCAGAAACTACGAGCAGTACTTC	CASRNYEQYF
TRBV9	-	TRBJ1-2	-	TGTGCCAGCAGCGCGGATGGTGACAGGACCTATGGCTACACCTTC	CASSADGDRTYGYTF